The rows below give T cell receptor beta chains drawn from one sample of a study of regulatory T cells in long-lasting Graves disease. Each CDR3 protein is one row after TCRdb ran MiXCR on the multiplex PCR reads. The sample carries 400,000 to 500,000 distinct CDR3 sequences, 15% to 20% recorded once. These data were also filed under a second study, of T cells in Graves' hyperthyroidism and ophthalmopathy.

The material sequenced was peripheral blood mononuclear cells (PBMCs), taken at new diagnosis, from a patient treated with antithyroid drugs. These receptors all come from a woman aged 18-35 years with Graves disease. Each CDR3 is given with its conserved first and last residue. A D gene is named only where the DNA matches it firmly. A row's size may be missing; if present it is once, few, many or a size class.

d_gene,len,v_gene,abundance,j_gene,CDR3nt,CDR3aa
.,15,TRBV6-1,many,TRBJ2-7,TGTGCCAGCAAAAATTACGGGGGACAGCCGTACGAGCAGTACTTC,CASKNYGGQPYEQYF
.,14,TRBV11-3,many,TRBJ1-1,TGTGCCAGCAGCCCGACTTATAACGATCCGGGTCGTTTCTTT,CASSPTYNDPGRFF
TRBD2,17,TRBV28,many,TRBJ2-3,TGTGCCAGCAGCTACCAGCCGGGACTAGAGTACACAGATACGCAGTATTTT,CASSYQPGLEYTDTQYF
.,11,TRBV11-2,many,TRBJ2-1,TGTGCCAGCAGCTTCGAGTTTGAGCAGTTCTTC,CASSFEFEQFF
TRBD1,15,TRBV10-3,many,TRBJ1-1,TGTGCCATCACCAAGGACAGGGGTGAGCACACTGAAGCTTTCTTT,CAITKDRGEHTEAFF
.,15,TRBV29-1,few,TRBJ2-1,TGCAGCGTTCAAGAGTCAGGGGGACTCTACAATGAGCAGTTCTTC,CSVQESGGLYNEQFF
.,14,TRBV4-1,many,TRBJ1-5,TGCGCCAGCAGCCAATTAGGTAGCAATCAGCCCCAGCATTTT,CASSQLGSNQPQHF
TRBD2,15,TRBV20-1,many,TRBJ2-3,TGCAGTGCTAGCGGACTAGCGGGAGGTTCGGATACGCAGTATTTT,CSASGLAGGSDTQYF
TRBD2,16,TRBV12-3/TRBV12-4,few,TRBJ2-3,TGTGCCAGCATCATAGCGGGAGTCGGTGGCACAGATACGCAGTATTTT,CASIIAGVGGTDTQYF
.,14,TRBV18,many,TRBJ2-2,TGTGCCAGCTACGACAGCCTTAACACCGGGGAGCTGTTTTTT,CASYDSLNTGELFF
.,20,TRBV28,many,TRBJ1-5,TGTGCCAGCACCCCGAGCGGGGCCTTCTACCTCCCGAAGGGCAATCAGCCCCAGCATTTT,CASTPSGAFYLPKGNQPQHF
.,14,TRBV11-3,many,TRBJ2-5,TGTGCCAGCAGCTCGGGCTTTTACGCGGAGACCCAGTACTTC,CASSSGFYAETQYF
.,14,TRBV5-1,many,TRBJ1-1,TGCGCCAGCAATCGAGGGGCAGTGAACACTGAAGCTTTCTTT,CASNRGAVNTEAFF
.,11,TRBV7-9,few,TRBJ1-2,TGTGCCAGCAGCTTGATGGAGGGGATCACCTTC,CASSLMEGITF
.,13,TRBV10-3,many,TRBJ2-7,TGTGCCATCAAATCGCCGGAAAGCTACGAGCAGTACTTC,CAIKSPESYEQYF
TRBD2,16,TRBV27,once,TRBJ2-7,TGTGCCAGCAGTTCAAGGACTAGCGGGGGTCCCTACGAGCAGTACTTC,CASSSRTSGGPYEQYF
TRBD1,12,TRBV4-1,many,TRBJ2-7,TGCGCCAGCAGGGGGACAGACTACGAGCAGTACTTC,CASRGTDYEQYF
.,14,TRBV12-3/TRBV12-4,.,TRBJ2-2,TGTGCCAGCAGTTTTTTAGGAGACACCGGGGAGCTGTTTTTT,CASSFLGDTGELFF
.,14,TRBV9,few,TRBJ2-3,TGTGCCAGCAGCCTAGGGCCTGTCGCAGATACGCAGTATTTT,CASSLGPVADTQYF
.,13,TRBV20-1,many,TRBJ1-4,TGCAGTGCTAGAGGGGGAGCAGTTGAAAGACTGTTTTTT,CSARGGAVERLFF
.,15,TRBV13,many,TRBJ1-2,TGTGCCAGCAGTGAACATAATACGGGAAACTATGGCTACACCTTC,CASSEHNTGNYGYTF
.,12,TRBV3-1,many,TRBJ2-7,TGTGCCAGCAGCCAAGGACGTTACGAGCAGTACTTC,CASSQGRYEQYF
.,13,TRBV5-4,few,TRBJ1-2,TGTGCCAGCAGCTTGATGGGGACCTATGGCTACACCTTC,CASSLMGTYGYTF
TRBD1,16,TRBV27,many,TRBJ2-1,TGTGCCAGCAGTTTGCCCGGACAGGGGGCCTACAATGAGCAGTTCTTC,CASSLPGQGAYNEQFF
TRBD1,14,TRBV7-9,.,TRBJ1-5,TGTGCCAGCAGCAGGACAGGAAGAAATCAGCCCCAGCATTTT,CASSRTGRNQPQHF